Below, 15 T cell receptor beta chains from the same sample are listed, as sequenced in a study of identical twins. Each CDR3 protein gets one entry after TCRdb re-called the 5' RACE reads with MiXCR. The table has 200,000 to 250,000 distinct CDR3 sequences, over 5.5% seen once; the top ten hold roughly 15%. These same records also appear under a second study, on T cells expressing NK-cell markers.

The sample consisted of CD8+ T cells sorted from blood. These receptors were collected from a young woman in good health.

There are many counts of this clonotype. The CDR3 reads CASREGLGEKLFF. CDR3 nucleotides: TGCGCCAGCAGAGAGGGTTTGGGTGAAAAACTGTTTTTT. The rearrangement uses TRBV5-1 and TRBJ1-4, with no clear D. Between the trimmed V and J ends, which lost 5 bases and 7 bases, there was a span of 12 bases. CDR1 is SGHRS, CDR2 YFSETQ, per germline. This CDR3 is 13 amino acids long.

In its sample, this clonotype was seen a few times. J is TRBJ2-5 and V is TRBV15; 7 bases align to TRBD1. Per germline, CDR1 LNHNV and CDR2 YYDKDF (reference sequence). This CDR3 comprises 14 residues. V was clipped by 5 bases and J by 3 bases; unmatched bases: 6. CDR3 region: CATSLRTGKETQYF. The CDR3 coding sequence is TGTGCCACCAGCCTTCGGACAGGAAAAGAGACCCAGTACTTC.

This clonotype occurred many times. The V and J genes are TRBV5-1 and TRBJ2-3, with a tentative D call TRBD1 (5 bases). The V and J ends lost 1 base and 3 bases respectively, with 9 bases between them. The CDR3 sequence is 14 residues long. In germline, CDR1 is SGHRS, CDR2 YFSETQ. The CDR3 reads CASSLFRVTDTQYF. DNA of the CDR3: TGCGCCAGCAGCTTGTTCAGGGTGACAGATACGCAGTATTTT. The entire variable domain, with the rest obtained from reference TRBV5-1 and TRBJ2-3, is as follows: KAGVTQTPRYLIKTRGQQVTLSCSPISGHRSVSWYQQTPGQGLQFLFEYFSETQRNKGNFPGRFSGRQFSNSRSEMNVSTLELGDSALYLCASSLFRVTDTQYFGPGTRLTVL.

This clonotype has ten or more counts. The chain has TRBV5-1 and TRBJ1-2; D perhaps matches TRBD1 (5 bases). The CDR3 totals 12 residues. V was clipped by 6 bases and J by 5 bases, with 11 bases between them. Germline V gene sequence: CDR1 SGHRS, CDR2 YFSETQ. The CDR3 here is CASTGGEYGYTF. The CDR3 DNA follows: TGCGCCAGCACCGGGGGAGAGTATGGCTACACCTTC.

This clonotype showed up just a few times. The chain is built from TRBV6-1 and TRBJ2-1; 13 bases line up with TRBD2. CDR1 and CDR2 from the germline V gene are MNHNS and SASEGT. This CDR3 contains 14 residues. J gave up 12 bases and V 6 bases, and 8 bases lay outside the gene matches. DNA for the CDR3: TGTGCCAGCAGCCCACGGACTAGCGGGAGTGGGCAGTTCTTC. Translated, it gives CASSPRTSGSGQFF.

V is TRBV9 and J is TRBJ2-7; TRBD2 is a possible D gene (6 bases). Trimming stripped 6 bases from V and 6 bases from J, with 19 bases between. Germline CDR1 and CDR2: SGDLS and YYNGEE. The CDR3 sequence is 14 residues long. CDR3 loop: CASNQGLTSSEQYF. The CDR3 DNA is TGTGCCAGCAACCAAGGATTAACTAGCAGCGAGCAGTACTTC.

This clonotype was observed many times. Here the CDR3 DNA reads TGTGCCAGCAGCCGAGTTACGACAGGGACGGACGAGCAGTTCTTC. Translation: CASSRVTTGTDEQFF. The chain carries TRBV7-9 and TRBJ2-1; 7 bases match TRBD1. This CDR3 has 15 residues. With V trimmed by 5 bases and J by 10 bases, 14 bases remained unmatched. Germline-derived CDR1 and CDR2 are SEHNR and FQNEAQ (reference sequence).

The rearrangement joins TRBV29-1 to TRBJ2-7, with D perhaps matching TRBD1 (6 bases). Germline V CDR1 and CDR2: SQVTM, ANQGSEA. V was cut by 1 base and J by 7 bases, with 17 bases left in between. The CDR3 runs 14 residues. The CDR3 bases are TGCAGCGTTGAAGGTTTGCAGGGGAAGGGGGAGCAGTACTTC. Its protein product is CSVEGLQGKGEQYF.

This clonotype was detected only a few times. The chain recombines TRBV6-2 or TRBV6-3 with TRBJ2-5; D is uncertain. The CDR3 totals 13 residues. V gave up 2 bases and J gave up 3 bases, with 7 bases separating them. From germline, CDR1 is MNHEY and CDR2 SVGEGT. The CDR3 nucleotides are TGTGCCAGCAGTTACCCTCCCGAAGAGACCCAGTACTTC. It is translated as CASSYPPEETQYF.

This clonotype was observed many times. This chain uses TRBV5-1 with TRBJ2-7; D possibly corresponds to TRBD2 (6 bases). In germline, CDR1 is SGHRS, CDR2 YFSETQ. This CDR3 contains 14 residues. Trimming took 2 bases from V and 1 from J, leaving 10 bases between them. The CDR3 here is CASSLAGPSYEQYF. CDR3 DNA sequence: TGCGCCAGCAGCTTAGCGGGTCCGTCCTACGAGCAGTACTTC.

This clonotype turned up a few times. This rearrangement joins TRBV7-9 to TRBJ2-1; D may be TRBD1 (6 bases). This CDR3 region has 14 residues. V was shortened by 5 bases and J by 4 bases, with 12 bases between the two germline ends. CDR1 SEHNR and CDR2 FQNEAQ come from the germline V gene (reference sequence). DNA of the CDR3: TGTGCCAGCAGCCCCACGGACAGATACAATGAGCAGTTCTTC. Its translation: CASSPTDRYNEQFF.

This clonotype was seen more than once but under ten times. The chain has TRBV20-1 and TRBJ2-1; 8 nucleotides align to TRBD1. Germline V CDR1 and CDR2: DFQATT, SNEGSKA (reference sequence). The ends lost 3 bases at V and 4 bases at J; junction bases unmatched: 11. This CDR3 region has 16 residues. DNA of the CDR3: TGCAGTGCTAGTTCCCGTCCACAGGGGGTATACAATGAGCAGTTCTTC. Translated: CSASSRPQGVYNEQFF.

In its sample, this clonotype was seen a few times. The chain recombines TRBV18 with TRBJ2-1, with a possible D match to TRBD2 (6 bases). V dropped 0 bases and J dropped 4 bases, with 10 bases sitting between them. The CDR3 totals 15 residues. Germline CDR1 is KGHSH and CDR2 is LQKENI. CDR3 DNA sequence: TGTGCCAGCTCACCACCTAGCGGAGCTTACAATGAGCAGTTCTTC. As protein: CASSPPSGAYNEQFF.

This clonotype has a handful of counts. In DNA, the CDR3 is TGTGCCAGCAGCCCGACTAGCGGGAGACGGACCGGGGAGCTGTTTTTT. Its protein product is CASSPTSGRRTGELFF. The chain uses TRBV7-2 and TRBJ2-2; 12 nucleotides line up with TRBD2. V gave up 5 bases and J gave up 5 bases; unmatched junction bases: 6. CDR1 and CDR2 (germline): SGHTA, FQGNSA. The CDR3 has 16 amino acids.

V gene TRBV7-9 combines with J gene TRBJ1-6, with D unresolved. The CDR3 totals 12 residues. V was clipped by 8 bases and J by 10 bases, with 12 bases between them. The germline gives CDR1 SEHNR, CDR2 FQNEAQ (reference sequence). The CDR3 nucleotides read TGTGCCAGCGCCTCGGGGAAATCACCCCTCCACTTT. As protein: CASASGKSPLHF.